Below are 18 T cell receptor beta chains sequenced from a single sample in a study of T-cell memory formation after mild COVID-19. TCRdb re-called the 5' RACE reads through MiXCR, storing one row per CDR3 protein. Here the sample spans fewer than 450,000 distinct CDR3 sequences, 20% to 30% being singletons. The sample comprised PBMCs or a T cell subset sorted from them (not recorded which). The source is an adult woman who had mild COVID-19 (a few samples of this study predate the infection). Cell type and time point are not known.

V gene TRBV5-1 combines with J gene TRBJ2-1, with 10 nucleotides matching TRBD1. CDR3 size: 19 residues. Germline trimming cut 0 bases from V and 0 bases from J; bases unmatched to any gene: 9. CDR1 SGHRS and CDR2 YFSETQ come from the germline V gene. DNA for the CDR3: TGCGCCAGCAGCTTGGTGTCTGGGACAGGGGCCGGCTCCTACAATGAGCAGTTCTTC. Translated: CASSLVSGTGAGSYNEQFF.

The chain has TRBV5-1 and TRBJ2-6; D remains unclear. With 2 bases removed from V and 0 bases from J, the gap between germline ends came to 9 bases. The length of the CDR3 is 16 residues. In germline, CDR1 is SGHRS, CDR2 YFSETQ. The CDR3 loop reads CASSFGSLSGANVLTF. DNA for the CDR3: TGCGCCAGCAGCTTCGGTTCACTCTCTGGGGCCAACGTCCTGACTTTC.

The sample holds a few counts of this clonotype. V is TRBV12-3 or TRBV12-4 and J is TRBJ2-3; D gene ambiguous. With 3 bases removed from V and 6 bases from J, the gap between germline ends came to 10 bases. This CDR3 region has 13 residues. The CDR3 region is CASSFIPEDTQYF. CDR3 nucleotides: TGTGCCAGCAGTTTTATCCCGGAGGATACGCAGTATTTT.

As for this clonotype: Germline is not matched at one junction end, which may reflect a read error. This chain joins TRBV7-7 and TRBJ2-7, with 7 bases aligning to TRBD2. The CDR3 is made up of 15 amino acids. In germline, CDR1 is SSHAT, CDR2 FNYEAQ (reference sequence). In DNA, the CDR3 is TGTGCTAGCAGCTTAGCGGACGGGGGGTCCTACGAGCAGTACTTC. It codes for CASSLADGGSYEQYF.

The chain is built from TRBV6-2 or TRBV6-3 and TRBJ1-2; D is undetermined. V was trimmed by 2 bases and J by 2 bases, leaving 6 bases between them. Germline V gene sequence: CDR1 MNHEY, CDR2 SVGEGT. This CDR3 spans 13 amino acids. The CDR3 is CASSYERNYGYTF. In DNA form, the CDR3 reads TGTGCCAGCAGTTACGAACGCAACTATGGCTACACCTTC.

In this sample, this clonotype turned up a few times. The rearrangement links TRBV15 to TRBJ1-4; 7 bases match TRBD1. The germline gives CDR1 LNHNV, CDR2 YYDKDF (reference sequence). Trimming cost V 0 bases and J 7 bases; bases outside gene matches: 5. This CDR3 is 15 amino acids long. CDR3 residues: CATSREGQRGEKLFF. In DNA, the CDR3 is TGTGCCACCAGCAGAGAGGGACAGAGGGGTGAAAAACTGTTTTTT. The entire variable domain, with the rest obtained from reference TRBV15 and TRBJ1-4, is as follows: DAMVIQNPRYQVTQFGKPVTLSCSQTLNHNVMYWYQQKSSQAPKLLFHYYDKDFNNEADTPDNFQSRRPNTSFCFLDIRSPGLGDTAMYLCATSREGQRGEKLFFGSGTQLSVL.

This clonotype occurred many times. This chain connects TRBV20-1 to TRBJ2-7, with a weak D call TRBD2 (6 bases). Trimming pared 3 bases from V and 0 bases from J, leaving 12 bases between. The CDR3 sequence is 14 residues long. The germline gives CDR1 DFQATT, CDR2 SNEGSKA (reference sequence). This CDR3 is CSASAGLGSYEQYF. The CDR3 DNA reads as TGCAGTGCTAGTGCGGGGTTGGGCTCCTACGAGCAGTACTTC.

The V call is TRBV4-1, the J call TRBJ2-5; D gene ambiguous. Germline lookup yields CDR1 MGHRA and CDR2 YSYEKL. With 3 bases removed from V and 5 bases from J, the gap between germline ends came to 10 bases. The CDR3 is 13 residues long. The DNA of the CDR3 is TGCGCCAGCAGCCAGAACCCTAGGGAGACCCAGTACTTC. Its protein product is CASSQNPRETQYF.

This clonotype has a handful of counts. The chain recombines TRBV7-7 with TRBJ2-7, with 8 bases lining up with TRBD1. Germline CDR1 is SSHAT and CDR2 is FNYEAQ (reference sequence). Losses at the gene ends were 0 bases for V and 2 bases for J; bases not matched to a gene: 9. The CDR3 is 17 amino acids. CDR3 nucleotide sequence: TGTGCCAGCAGCTTAGCAGACAGGGGAGTCGTTCCCTACGAGCAGTACTTC. Translating it yields CASSLADRGVVPYEQYF.

The chain joins TRBV15 to TRBJ1-5; D not certain. This CDR3 contains 15 residues. Germline CDR1 LNHNV, CDR2 YYDKDF (reference sequence). The V end was cut by 0 bases, the J end by 7 bases, with 13 bases between. The CDR3: CATSRDEALRQPQHF. Written as DNA, the CDR3 is TGTGCCACCAGCAGAGATGAGGCCCTTAGACAGCCCCAGCATTTT.

This clonotype was observed a few times. The chain carries TRBV7-2 and TRBJ1-6; D possibly corresponds to TRBD1 (5 bases). The germline V gene encodes CDR1 SGHTA and CDR2 FQGNSA. The CDR3 consists of 15 residues. V was shortened by 5 bases and J by 11 bases, with 19 bases between the two germline ends. The DNA for the CDR3 is TGTGCCAGCAGCCTGCAGGGAGCTGCCGGTACACCCCTCCACTTT. It codes for CASSLQGAAGTPLHF. Variable domain in full (rest from reference TRBV7-2 and TRBJ1-6): GAGVSQSPSNKVTEKGKDVELRCDPISGHTALYWYRQSLGQGLEFLIYFQGNSAPDKSGLPSDRFSAERTGGSVSTLTIQRTQQEDSAVYLCASSLQGAAGTPLHFGNGTRLTVT.

The chain couples TRBV12-3 or TRBV12-4 to TRBJ1-5, with D tentatively TRBD1 (5 bases). This CDR3 is 14 amino acids long. The V gene lost 5 bases and the J gene lost 4 bases, with 12 bases spanning the gap. The CDR3 coding sequence is TGTGCCAGCAGTCCTGGGGGAGAGAATCAGCCCCAGCATTTT. Translation: CASSPGGENQPQHF.

This clonotype was found a few times. The rearrangement uses TRBV4-1 and TRBJ2-1; D uncertain. CDR3 length: 13 amino acids. Germline-derived CDR1 and CDR2 are MGHRA and YSYEKL. Trimming removed 4 bases from V and 6 bases from J, with 10 bases in between. The CDR3: CASSPRVANEQFF. Written as DNA, the CDR3 is TGCGCCAGCAGCCCCCGGGTGGCCAATGAGCAGTTCTTC.

The chain carries TRBV7-2 and TRBJ2-1; TRBD2 aligns across 9 bases. The CDR3 runs 16 residues. The germline V gene encodes CDR1 SGHTA and CDR2 FQGNSA. V was clipped by 2 bases and J by 10 bases; unmatched bases: 12. Here the CDR3 reads CASSLRAPGLAWEQFF. For the CDR3, the DNA is TGTGCCAGCAGCTTAAGGGCGCCGGGACTAGCTTGGGAGCAGTTCTTC. The variable domain in full, with the rest retrieved from reference TRBV7-2 and TRBJ2-1, is GAGVSQSPSNKVTEKGKDVELRCDPISGHTALYWYRQSLGQGLEFLIYFQGNSAPDKSGLPSDRFSAERTGGSVSTLTIQRTQQEDSAVYLCASSLRAPGLAWEQFFGPGTRLTVL.

This clonotype has just a few counts. V is TRBV6-5 and J is TRBJ2-5, with 7 bases fitting TRBD2. The germline V gene encodes CDR1 MNHEY and CDR2 SVGAGI. The CDR3 spans 14 residues. J gave up 4 bases and V 4 bases, and 6 bases lay outside the gene matches. The CDR3 nucleotides read TGTGCCAGCAGTTCCCGAGCGGGGAGAGAGACCCAGTACTTC. This translates into CASSSRAGRETQYF.

This sequence joins TRBV4-3 and TRBJ2-3, with 11 bases that match TRBD2. After removal of 3 bases from V and 5 bases from J, the junction contained 4 bases not matched to a gene. Germline values: CDR1 LGHNA, CDR2 YSLEER. The CDR3 is made up of 15 amino acids. In DNA, the CDR3 is TGCGCCAGCAGCCAGTTGACTAGCGGGGTAGATACGCAGTATTTT. This encodes CASSQLTSGVDTQYF.

CDR3 DNA sequence: TGTGCCAGCAGCCCGCCGGAGGGCAAAGAGACCCAGTACTTC. Its protein product is CASSPPEGKETQYF. This chain links TRBV13 with TRBJ2-5; a possible D gene is TRBD2 (6 bases). The CDR3 contains 14 residues. Trimming removed 5 bases from V and 3 bases from J, with 13 bases in between. Germline values: CDR1 PRHDT, CDR2 FYEKMQ (reference sequence).

The rearrangement joins TRBV5-6 to TRBJ1-5; no clear D. This CDR3 is built from 16 residues. V dropped 0 bases and J dropped 0 bases, with 10 bases sitting between them. Germline CDR1 SGHDT, CDR2 YYEEEE. CDR3 amino acids: CASSLGAEYSNQPQHF. The CDR3 bases are TGTGCCAGCAGCTTGGGGGCGGAGTATAGCAATCAGCCCCAGCATTTT.